What follows are 32 T cell receptor beta chains derived from one specimen sequenced in a study of T-cell reconstitution after alpha-beta-depleted transplantation in children. TCRbeta library preparation incorporated unique molecular identifiers. MiXCR, applied by TCRdb to the PCR reads, yields one record per CDR3 protein. The sample lists under 300,000 distinct CDR3 sequences; about 8.8% were seen once. Specimen: PBMCs from the stem cell graft donor, collected from the stem cell graft. The origin of the receptors is a human donor who donated a stem cell graft to a child with SCID.

This clonotype was observed a handful of times. The V call is TRBV18, the J call TRBJ2-2, with D unresolved. Germline CDR1 reads KGHSH; CDR2 reads LQKENI. The V gene lost 3 bases and the J gene lost 1 base, with 6 bases spanning the gap. The CDR3 is 14 amino acids. The DNA of the CDR3 is TGTGCCAGCTCACCCTCAGTGAACACCGGGGAGCTGTTTTTT. This sequence encodes CASSPSVNTGELFF.

The rearrangement links TRBV5-1 to TRBJ1-1, with D maybe TRBD1 (5 bases). CDR1 and CDR2 from the germline V gene are SGHRS and YFSETQ. CDR3 length: 14 amino acids. V lost 4 bases, J lost 0 bases, and 10 bases lay in between. This CDR3 reads CASSGGNMNTEAFF. The CDR3 DNA sequence: TGCGCCAGCAGCGGGGGTAACATGAACACTGAAGCTTTCTTT.

This clonotype was counted a few times. V gene TRBV2 combines with J gene TRBJ2-5; D possibly matches TRBD1 or TRBD2 (5 bases each). The CDR3 is made up of 11 amino acids. The germline V gene has CDR1 SNHLY and CDR2 FYNNEI. V was trimmed by 8 bases and J by 5 bases, leaving 9 bases between them. The CDR3 DNA reads as TGTGCCAGCCAAGGGACCGAGACCCAGTACTTC. This gives the protein CASQGTETQYF.

This clonotype was seen at least ten times. The V and J genes are TRBV27 and TRBJ1-2, with D possibly being TRBD1 (5 bases). V was clipped by 5 bases and J by 4 bases, with 11 bases between them. CDR3 length: 13 residues. CDR1 and CDR2 (germline): MNHEY, SMNVEV (reference sequence). In DNA, the CDR3 is TGTGCCAGCAGTCCTCGGGACGCCTATGGCTACACCTTC. Its translation: CASSPRDAYGYTF.

This clonotype came up many times. The rearrangement joins TRBV20-1 to TRBJ1-1; 8 positions agree with TRBD1. The CDR3 totals 14 residues. Per germline, CDR1 DFQATT and CDR2 SNEGSKA (reference sequence). With V trimmed by 3 bases and J by 4 bases, 7 bases remained unmatched. The CDR3 here is CSASPTGVGTEAFF. The CDR3 DNA reads TGCAGTGCTAGCCCGACAGGGGTGGGCACTGAAGCTTTCTTT.

Comments on this clonotype: Possible read error: a much larger clone is one base away. V is TRBV2 and J is TRBJ1-4; no firm D call. The germline CDR1 and CDR2 sequences are SNHLY and FYNNEI. The CDR3 is 16 residues long. The V end lost 6 bases, the J end lost 3 bases, and 17 bases lay between the germline ends. CDR3 sequence reads: CASRGAFFAPNEKLFF. The CDR3 DNA follows: TGTGCCAGCAGGGGCGCTTTCTTTGCACCTAATGAAAAACTGTTTTTT.

This clonotype was counted ten times or more. The chain uses TRBV20-1 and TRBJ1-1, with 8 nucleotides matching TRBD1. The CDR3 is made up of 13 amino acids. The V and J ends lost 6 bases and 3 bases, in that order; junction bases with no gene match: 6. Germline loops: CDR1 DFQATT, CDR2 SNEGSKA (reference sequence). The CDR3 loop reads CSAKTGADTEAFF. CDR3 bases: TGCAGTGCCAAGACAGGGGCGGACACTGAAGCTTTCTTT.

This clonotype has ten or more counts. CDR3: CSARTAMNTEAFF. The DNA for the CDR3 is TGCAGTGCTAGAACCGCCATGAACACTGAAGCTTTCTTT. The rearrangement links TRBV20-1 to TRBJ1-1; D is unclear. Trimming left V 2 bases short and J 0 bases short, with 7 bases between. Germline lookup yields CDR1 DFQATT and CDR2 SNEGSKA (reference sequence). The CDR3 spans 13 residues.

CDR3 in amino acids: CAWSSFPGQGGGYTF. The CDR3 region has the DNA TGTGCCTGGAGCTCGTTTCCGGGACAGGGGGGCGGCTACACCTTC. The genes are TRBV30 and TRBJ1-2; 11 bases fit TRBD1. Germline CDR1 reads GTSNPN; CDR2 reads SVGIG (reference sequence). The CDR3 consists of 15 residues. V lost 3 bases and J lost 8; bases outside the gene matches: 11.

This clonotype was recorded at least ten times. V gene TRBV5-5 combines with J gene TRBJ1-5; no definite D call. The CDR3 loop spans 15 amino acids. Looked up from germline, CDR1 is SGHKS and CDR2 is YYEKEE (reference sequence). With 0 bases removed from V and 3 bases from J, the gap between germline ends came to 10 bases. As DNA, the CDR3 is TGTGCCAGCAGCTTGGGCCGGGGTATCAATCAGCCCCAGCATTTT. Protein product: CASSLGRGINQPQHF.

This clonotype was seen repeatedly, ten times or more. The chain links TRBV5-1 to TRBJ2-1; 8 positions agree with TRBD2. With V trimmed by 2 bases and J by 8 bases, 9 bases remained unmatched. The CDR3 is made up of 15 amino acids. In germline, CDR1 is SGHRS, CDR2 YFSETQ. CDR3 in DNA: TGCGCCAGCAGCTTAAAAGCGGGGGCTATCGATGAGCAGTTCTTC. This gives the protein CASSLKAGAIDEQFF.

Concerning this clonotype itself: A much larger clonotype is one base distant, so this may be a read error. The chain combines TRBV18 with TRBJ1-3; D ambiguous. In germline, CDR1 is KGHSH, CDR2 LQKENI. The CDR3 sequence is 15 residues long. The CDR3 coding sequence is TGTGCCAGCTCATCCGGCCCAGGCTCTGGAAACACCAAATATTTT. Translation gives CASSSGPGSGNTKYF.

This clonotype was seen more than once but under ten times. V is TRBV7-9 and J is TRBJ1-3; TRBD1 matches at 11 bases. The germline V gene encodes CDR1 SEHNR and CDR2 FQNEAQ (reference sequence). With 5 bases clipped from V and 5 bases from J, the junction kept 5 bases outside the gene matches. There are 15 residues in the CDR3. CDR3 nucleotides: TGTGCCAGCAGCCTAGGACAGGGGGCCAGAAACACCATATATTTT. Protein sequence: CASSLGQGARNTIYF. Full variable domain (missing parts from reference TRBV7-9 and TRBJ1-3): DTGVSQNPRHKITKRGQNVTFRCDPISEHNRLYWYRQTLGQGPEFLTYFQNEAQLEKSRLLSDRFSAERPKGSFSTLEIQRTEQGDSAMYLCASSLGQGARNTIYFGEGSWLTVV.

This clonotype was found many times. The chain carries TRBV2 and TRBJ2-5; TRBD2 might be the D (5 bases). This CDR3 comprises 15 residues. V was clipped by 3 bases and J by 3 bases, with 14 bases between them. CDR1 is SNHLY, CDR2 FYNNEI, per germline. CDR3 region: CASSESVWGEETQYF. The CDR3 region has the DNA TGTGCCAGCAGTGAGAGCGTGTGGGGAGAAGAGACCCAGTACTTC.

About this clonotype: A clone one base away is much larger, so this may be a read error. The V call is TRBV3-1, the J call TRBJ2-5, with D unresolved. Germline V lookup: CDR1 LGHDT, CDR2 YNNKEL (reference sequence). The CDR3 runs 12 residues. The germline V and J ends were trimmed by 0 bases and 4 bases, with 3 bases remaining between them. CDR3 residues: CASSQELETQYF. In DNA form, the CDR3 reads TGTGCCAGCAGCCAAGAACTAGAGACCCAGTACTTC.

This clonotype has at least ten counts. CDR3 nucleotide sequence: TGCGCCAGCAGCTTCACCGGGACAGTCTCCTACGAGCAGTACTTC. It is translated as CASSFTGTVSYEQYF. This chain uses TRBV5-1 with TRBJ2-7, with 7 nucleotides matching TRBD1. This CDR3 comprises 15 residues. The junction had 5 bases not matched to a gene; V was cut back by 2 bases and J by 0 bases. The germline V gene encodes CDR1 SGHRS and CDR2 YFSETQ.

In its sample, this clonotype was seen a few times. This chain connects TRBV6-5 to TRBJ1-4, with D perhaps matching TRBD1 (6 bases). This CDR3 spans 15 amino acids. In germline, CDR1 is MNHEY, CDR2 SVGAGI. V was clipped by 2 bases and J by 8 bases, with 15 bases between them. CDR3: CASSYNRQVQEKLFF. DNA for the CDR3: TGTGCCAGCAGTTACAACCGACAGGTCCAGGAAAAACTGTTTTTT.

Ten or more counts support this clonotype. The chain carries TRBV10-3 and TRBJ2-4; the match to TRBD1 covers 8 bases. Per the germline V gene, CDR1 is ENHRY and CDR2 is SYGVKD. Trimming cost V 10 bases and J 0 bases; bases outside gene matches: 17. This CDR3 is built from 18 residues. The CDR3 loop is CATRDGTGRLLAKNIQYF. CDR3 DNA: TGTGCCACCAGAGATGGGACAGGACGGTTACTAGCCAAAAACATTCAGTACTTC.

This clonotype was counted many times. CDR3: CSARTGLSNQPQHF. The CDR3 DNA reads TGCAGTGCTAGAACAGGACTTAGCAATCAGCCCCAGCATTTT. This chain connects TRBV20-1 to TRBJ1-5, with D possibly being TRBD1 (5 bases). Germline V lookup: CDR1 DFQATT, CDR2 SNEGSKA (reference sequence). V was clipped by 2 bases and J by 0 bases, with 8 bases between them. This CDR3 has 14 residues.

The chain recombines TRBV5-6 with TRBJ1-2; 9 bases match TRBD1. CDR1 and CDR2 from the germline V gene are SGHDT and YYEEEE. J lost 8 bases, V lost 4 bases, and 9 bases had no gene match. The CDR3 sequence is 14 residues long. The CDR3 sequence is CASSKTGGSEGYTF. The DNA for the CDR3 is TGTGCCAGCAGCAAAACAGGGGGCTCGGAGGGCTACACCTTC.

On this clonotype: This may come from a read error, since a much larger clone is one base off. This chain uses TRBV7-3 with TRBJ2-3; D is unresolved. Germline lookup yields CDR1 SGHTA and CDR2 FQGTGA. The CDR3 totals 13 residues. V was clipped by 0 bases and J by 8 bases, with 9 bases between them. Here the CDR3 DNA reads TGTGCCAGCAGCTTAACTGACTCGGTTACGCAGTATTTT. It encodes CASSLTDSVTQYF. Filled out from reference TRBV7-3 and TRBJ2-3, the complete variable domain reads GAGVSQTPSNKVTEKGKYVELRCDPISGHTALYWYRQSLGQGPEFLIYFQGTGAADDSGLPNDRFFAVRPEGSVSTLKIQRTERGDSAVYLCASSLTDSVTQYFGPGTRLTVL.

This clonotype has a count of ten or more. The V gene is TRBV5-1, the J gene TRBJ2-1, with TRBD2 as a possible D gene (7 bases). With 2 bases removed from V and 4 bases from J, the gap between germline ends came to 10 bases. The CDR3 length is 14 residues. In germline, CDR1 is SGHRS, CDR2 YFSETQ. The CDR3 bases are TGCGCCAGCAGCTTCGGGGGGCCTTACAATGAGCAGTTCTTC. Translating it yields CASSFGGPYNEQFF. Full variable domain (remainder filled in from reference TRBV5-1 and TRBJ2-1): KAGVTQTPRYLIKTRGQQVTLSCSPISGHRSVSWYQQTPGQGLQFLFEYFSETQRNKGNFPGRFSGRQFSNSRSEMNVSTLELGDSALYLCASSFGGPYNEQFFGPGTRLTVL.

This clonotype was found a few times. V gene TRBV12-3 or TRBV12-4 combines with J gene TRBJ2-2; 10 bases are a match to TRBD2. With 8 bases clipped from V and 0 bases from J, the junction kept 15 bases outside the gene matches. The CDR3 contains 19 residues. The CDR3 DNA is TGTGCCAGCTACCCAAATACCCATACTAGCGGGGCGAACACCGGGGAGCTGTTTTTT. Residues: CASYPNTHTSGANTGELFF.

There are many counts of this clonotype. This chain uses TRBV5-5 with TRBJ1-1; 8 bases align to TRBD1. Germline V gives CDR1 SGHKS, CDR2 YYEKEE (reference sequence). Trimming removed 4 bases from V and 10 bases from J; junction bases left unmatched: 12. This CDR3 spans 14 amino acids. The CDR3 nucleotides are TGTGCCAGCAGCCTTGCCGGGACAGGAGGGGTAGCTTTCTTT. Its translation is CASSLAGTGGVAFF.

This clonotype was seen repeatedly, ten times or more. The chain carries TRBV29-1 and TRBJ2-1, with D perhaps matching TRBD1 or TRBD2 (5 bases each). The CDR3 runs 13 residues. The ends were cut back, 7 bases at V and 4 bases at J, with 14 bases in the middle. Germline CDR1 reads SQVTM; CDR2 reads ANQGSEA. The DNA of the CDR3 is TGCAGCGGGCACAACGGGGCATACAATGAGCAGTTCTTC. Its protein is CSGHNGAYNEQFF.

This clonotype was picked up many times. The J gene is TRBJ1-2, the V gene TRBV2; 7 nucleotides align to TRBD1. Trimming removed 4 bases from V and 2 bases from J; junction bases left unmatched: 7. The length of the CDR3 is 15 residues. Looked up from germline, CDR1 is SNHLY and CDR2 is FYNNEI. The CDR3 sequence: CASSAQGVPNYGYTF. As DNA, the CDR3 is TGTGCCAGCAGTGCCCAGGGGGTCCCAAACTATGGCTACACCTTC. The full variable domain, rest sourced from reference TRBV2 and TRBJ1-2, is EPEVTQTPSHQVTQMGQEVILRCVPISNHLYFYWYRQILGQKVEFLVSFYNNEISEKSEIFDDQFSVERPDGSNFTLKIRSTKLEDSAMYFCASSAQGVPNYGYTFGSGTRLTVV.

The table lists this clonotype with many counts. The genes are TRBV29-1 and TRBJ1-2, with D possibly TRBD1 on 5 matching bases. The CDR3 sequence is 13 residues long. CDR1 and CDR2 from the germline V gene are SQVTM and ANQGSEA. The V and J ends lost 1 base and 0 bases respectively, with 6 bases between them. The CDR3 loop is CSVEVGANYGYTF. CDR3 sequence (DNA): TGCAGCGTTGAAGTAGGGGCTAACTATGGCTACACCTTC. The complete variable domain, with remaining parts taken from reference TRBV29-1 and TRBJ1-2, reads SAVISQKPSRDICQRGTSLTIQCQVDSQVTMMFWYRQQPGQSLTLIATANQGSEATYESGFVIDKFPISRPNLTFSTLTVSNMSPEDSSIYLCSVEVGANYGYTFGSGTRLTVV.

In regard to this clonotype: The junction shows a germline mismatch at one end, possibly a read error. The chain links TRBV5-1 to TRBJ1-6; D gene ambiguous. The V gene's germline CDR1 is SGHRS and CDR2 YFSETQ. The CDR3 is 14 amino acids. The CDR3: CACSLAQRGSPLHF. The CDR3 DNA reads TGCGCCTGCAGCCTTGCCCAGCGAGGTTCACCCCTCCACTTT. Combining the CDR3 with reference TRBV5-1 and TRBJ1-6 gives the whole variable domain KAGVTQTPRYLIKTRGQQVTLSCSPISGHRSVSWYQQTPGQGLQFLFEYFSETQRNKGNFPGRFSGRQFSNSRSEMNVSTLELGDSALYLCACSLAQRGSPLHFGNGTRLTVT.

The table lists this clonotype with many counts. The chain links TRBV6-2 or TRBV6-3 to TRBJ1-2; D remains unclear. The CDR3 length is 16 residues. Germline CDR1 MNHEY, CDR2 SVGEGT. V was trimmed by 0 bases and J by 4 bases, leaving 15 bases between them. In DNA, the CDR3 is TGTGCCAGCAGTTACTCGAGTCTACCATCCGGCTATGGCTACACCTTC. Amino acid sequence: CASSYSSLPSGYGYTF.

This clonotype was seen many times. The chain links TRBV28 to TRBJ1-5; D is uncertain. Per germline, CDR1 MDHEN and CDR2 SYDVKM. CDR3 length: 12 amino acids. This chain's CDR3 is CGSSALSQPQHF. The CDR3 nucleotides are TGTGGGAGTTCGGCCCTCAGTCAGCCCCAGCATTTT.

This clonotype was picked up many times. The rearrangement uses TRBV5-1 and TRBJ2-1; 14 bases are a match to TRBD2. The V and J ends lost 4 bases and 4 bases, in that order; junction bases with no gene match: 4. Germline V gene data show CDR1 as SGHRS and CDR2 as YFSETQ. This CDR3 has 16 amino acids. CDR3 coding DNA: TGCGCCAGCAGCGCGACTAGCGGGGGGGGTTACAATGAGCAGTTCTTC. Protein: CASSATSGGGYNEQFF.

In this sample, this clonotype turned up a few times. It may be a read error: a sequence one base away is much more abundant. The J gene is TRBJ1-2, the V gene TRBV6-5; possibly TRBD1 for D (6 bases). The germline V gene has CDR1 MNHEY and CDR2 SVGAGI. The CDR3 totals 14 residues. The CDR3 reads CASSSNRVGYGDTF. The CDR3 nucleotides read TGTGCCAGCAGTTCCAACAGGGTTGGTTATGGCGACACCTTC.